This TCR beta chain was sequenced for a study of cytomegalovirus exposure and HLA in healthy donors. Notes on this clone: Its matching antigen is unknown.

General observations from the study: Altogether, 150 to 200 TCR beta chains were recorded as cytomegalovirus-associated.

Primers for the PCR totalled 60 Vbeta and 13 Jbeta. Here immunoSEQ multiplex PCR was the method, and the copy in TCRdb shows in-frame clones only, minus some. In the table there are about 160,000 clones, under 80% of which are singletons. The material sequenced was PBMCs. The clonotype was recovered from a man between 40 and 49 years old in good health and CMV-seronegative.

The CDR3 DNA reads as TGTGCCGTATACAAGGGGGGGAGGAACACTGAAGCTTTCTTT. Translation gives CAVYKGGRNTEAFF. V is TRBV2 and J is TRBJ1-1, with D possibly being TRBD1 (6 bases). Trimming left V 11 bases short and J 1 base short, with 17 bases between. Germline V gene sequence: CDR1 SNHLY, CDR2 FYNNEI. This CDR3 has 14 amino acids.